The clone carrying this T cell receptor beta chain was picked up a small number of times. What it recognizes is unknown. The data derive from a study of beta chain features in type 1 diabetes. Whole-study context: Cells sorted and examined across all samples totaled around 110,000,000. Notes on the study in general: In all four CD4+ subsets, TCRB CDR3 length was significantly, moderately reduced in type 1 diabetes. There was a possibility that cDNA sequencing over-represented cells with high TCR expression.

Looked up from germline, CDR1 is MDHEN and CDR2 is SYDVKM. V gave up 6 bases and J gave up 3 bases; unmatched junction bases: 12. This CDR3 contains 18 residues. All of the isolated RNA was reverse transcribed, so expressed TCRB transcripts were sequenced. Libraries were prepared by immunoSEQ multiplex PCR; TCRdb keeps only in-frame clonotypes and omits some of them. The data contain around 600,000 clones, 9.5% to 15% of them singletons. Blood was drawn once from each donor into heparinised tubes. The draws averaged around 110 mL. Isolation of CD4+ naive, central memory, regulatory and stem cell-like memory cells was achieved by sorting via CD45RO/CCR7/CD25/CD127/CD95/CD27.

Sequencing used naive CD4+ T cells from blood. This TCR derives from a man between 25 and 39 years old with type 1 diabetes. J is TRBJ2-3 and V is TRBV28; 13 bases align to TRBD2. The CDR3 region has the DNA TGTGCCAGCAGAGTTACTAGCGGGGGGGCCTATCGGACAGATACGCAGTATTTT. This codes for CASRVTSGGAYRTDTQYF.